This T cell receptor beta chain is from a study of blood T cells in healthy people across ages. Study overall: About one barcoded beta molecule per two T cells was the capture yield of template switching. General study points: Higher diversity, along with more naive CD4+ cells, distinguished long-lived donors from aged donors.

Through a sample-barcoded 5' primer and a J-beta primer mix, a second PCR was run for roughly 7 to 11 cycles. Tags on each cDNA molecule came from a template-switch adaptor with 12 random nucleotides. Using its own MiXCR run on the 5' RACE reads, TCRdb lists one record per CDR3 protein. Among roughly 680,000 distinct CDR3 sequences listed, approximately 52% were seen once. This clonotype showed up just a few times. Its antigen is not known. Material: blood. The receptor was isolated from an elderly woman in good health.

The CDR3 reads CSAGTANGYEQYF. CDR3 coding DNA: TGCAGTGCGGGGACAGCAAACGGATACGAGCAGTACTTC. V gene TRBV20-1 combines with J gene TRBJ2-7, with TRBD1 matching 7 bases. V lost 6 bases and J lost 4; bases outside the gene matches: 9. The CDR3 contains 13 residues. The germline CDR1 and CDR2 sequences are DFQATT and SNEGSKA (reference sequence).